This T cell receptor beta chain originates from a study of blood T cell repertoires in COVID-19. TCRdb's copy holds only in-frame clones and misses some; the assay was immunoSEQ multiplex PCR. The table records tens of thousands of clones, nearly 90% of them present only once. CDR1 and CDR2 from the germline V gene are MDHEN and SYDVKM. V was clipped by 6 bases and J by 6 bases, with 15 bases between them. The CDR3 consists of 14 residues. Sequencing was performed on peripheral blood. This clonotype originated in a man older than 75 with active or convalescent COVID-19. This rearrangement joins TRBV28 to TRBJ1-5, with D uncertain. CDR3 in DNA: TGTGCCAGCAGCACACACAAGACGGGTCAGCCCCAGCATTTT. Translation: CASSTHKTGQPQHF.